The clone carrying this T cell receptor beta chain has at least ten counts. Its antigen is still unknown. Noted treatment: PENTA 11 planned treatment interruption arm or continuous ART arm. From thawed PBMCs, memory CD8+ CD45RO+ CD45RA- T cells were sorted. A 3' RACE protocol on RNA, with unique molecular identifiers, produced the TCR library. Each CDR3 protein gets one entry after TCRdb re-called the 3' RACE reads with MiXCR. The table lists approximately 15,000 distinct CDR3 sequences, 3% to 3.5% of them singletons. These data are taken from a study of HIV-infected children after antiretroviral therapy interruption. Trimming took off 6 bases at V and 0 bases at J, with 15 bases between the two ends. The CDR3 is 16 residues long. Germline CDR1 reads MDHEN; CDR2 reads SYDVKM. Study-wide points: Naive CD4+ CDR3 sharing between time points fell after interruption began.

This chain links TRBV28 with TRBJ2-1; either TRBD1 or TRBD2 may supply D (6 bases each). The starting material was CD45RO+ CD8+ T cells from PBMCs, pooled from several time points, obtained from a donor given antiretroviral therapy, either interrupted or continuous. Subset described: memory CD8+ CD45RO+ CD45RA- T cells. The receptor was isolated from a pool of human donors with HIV. As DNA, the CDR3 is TGTGCCAGCAGGATGGGGGGCCGGAGCTCCTACAATGAGCAGTTCTTC. Amino acids: CASRMGGRSSYNEQFF.